The text below deals with one T cell receptor beta chain. Vbeta (60) and Jbeta (13) primers were used in the PCR. Produced via immunoSEQ multiplex PCR; TCRdb's table is partial and in-frame only. The table records 190,000 or so clones, around 79% of them present only once. This entry is derived from a study of cytomegalovirus exposure and HLA in healthy donors. The germline CDR1 and CDR2 sequences are KGHSH and LQKENI. V lost 1 base to trimming and J lost 7 bases, with 9 bases between them. The CDR3 extends over 13 amino acids. This chain links TRBV18 with TRBJ2-3, with a possible D match to TRBD2 (7 bases). The source material was PBMCs. The source is a male donor in good health and CMV-seropositive. CDR3 residues: CASSPQGGYTQYF. CDR3 sequence (DNA): TGTGCCAGCTCACCACAGGGGGGGTATACGCAGTATTTT.